This T cell receptor beta chain came from a study of cytomegalovirus exposure and HLA in healthy donors. Study conclusions and caveats: Accurate prediction of HLA-A and HLA-B alleles (for most subjects) was reportedly achieved from TCR beta sequences.

Worth noting for this clone: Its antigen is not known.

Germline CDR1 and CDR2: GTSNPN and SVGIG (reference sequence). The CDR3 spans 13 residues. V lost 4 bases, J lost 4 bases, and 5 bases stayed unmatched. The PCR contained 60 Vbeta and 13 Jbeta primers. Sequencing used immunoSEQ multiplex PCR; TCRdb keeps in-frame clones, though not all of them. The data contain some 110,000 clones, 74% of them seen just once; the ten biggest clones take up roughly 10%. The V call is TRBV30, the J call TRBJ2-7; 9 bases are a match to TRBD2. This TCR derives from a woman aged 45 to 65 in good health and CMV-seropositive. Sequencing was done on a sample of PBMCs. Here the CDR3 DNA reads TGTGCCTGGATCCCTAGCGGGATTTACGAGCAGTACTTC. Translating it yields CAWIPSGIYEQYF.